What follows describes a single T cell receptor (beta chain). The sample belongs to a study of blood T cell repertoires in COVID-19. About the study: T cells, B-cell-depleted T cells, or PBMCs provided the cDNA or gDNA that served as material.

The CDR3 has 18 residues. CDR1 is LGHDT, CDR2 YNNKEL, per germline (reference sequence). Trimming stripped 4 bases from V and 7 bases from J, with 29 bases between. Original data processing: Amplification from reference gene primers served as the basis for estimated nucleated cell counts. The data were produced by immunoSEQ multiplex PCR, yet TCRdb's version contains in-frame clones alone and is incomplete. V and J calls and clone size are given by that table; D and trimming were obtained from the DNA. The table lists 120,000 to 150,000 clones, 80% to 90% of them singletons. The chain combines TRBV3-1 (or the pseudogene TRBV3-2) with TRBJ2-7; D possibly corresponds to TRBD1 (6 bases). The sequencing sample was made of peripheral blood. The clonotype originates from a human donor with acute or convalescent COVID-19. The donor label of this sample is uncertain. The CDR3 here is CASSLILSLGRGVLEQYF. The CDR3 nucleotides read TGTGCCAGCAGCCTGATCTTAAGTCTGGGCAGGGGTGTTTTGGAGCAGTACTTC.